Reported below is one TCR beta chain. Its antigen specificity is not known. There are no base qualities to consult, and no much larger clone falls within one base. TCRbeta CDR3 regions were amplified from genomic DNA using the immunoSEQ Assay, a bias-controlled multiplex PCR. In the source study's methods: The number of nucleated cells in each sample was estimated from the amplification of reference gene primers within the assay. To quantify the absolute abundance of each unique TCRbeta CDR3 rearrangement, sequence reads were collapsed and filtered. For each sample, productive Simpson clonality was calculated as the square root of Simpson's diversity index over productive rearrangements. In its TCRdb copy, this immuneACCESS table keeps in-frame sequences only and misses some clones. Where compared with another copy, unresolved V genes explain less than half of these, and the others have no known cause. The V and J calls and clone size are taken from that table; D and trimming were inferred from the DNA. The sample table lists 350,000 to 400,000 clones, about nine tenths of them with a count of one. Of the sample, more than 0.85% falls within the top ten clones.

Enrolling through a virtual design, the prospective study's participants ranged in age from about 18 to 100 years and lived across around 25 United States geographic areas. In the prospective study, participants were assigned to cohorts based on the clinical history participants reported in a screening survey and a study questionnaire. Exposed participants had been in contact, within 2 weeks of entering the study, with a person who had a PCR-confirmed or clinician-diagnosed case of COVID-19. Mobile phlebotomists in the prospective study collected whole blood, serum and a nasopharyngeal or oropharyngeal swab from every participant. Participants in the prospective study had the option to provide additional blood draws and questionnaires over an approximately 2-month period. Blood samples from the prospective study were shipped frozen or at room temperature prior to DNA extraction. This sample was taken from a study of blood T cell repertoires in COVID-19 (dated by TCRdb to 2018 to 2020). For the study in its entirety: Samples covering the acute and convalescent phases of COVID-19 were provided by collaborators in the United States, Italy and Spain. The material from the prospective study consisted of cDNA or gDNA derived from T cells, B-cell-depleted T cells, or PBMCs. Deeply sampled blood TCRbeta repertoires from subjects exposed to, actively infected with, or recovered from COVID-19 were included in the dataset. The repertoires were released in a freely available public database meant as a resource for research on the immune response to SARS-CoV-2. The samples were drawn from the first 160 participants of the ongoing ImmuneRACE study and from more than 1,000 subjects provided by 6 global collaborators. Sample metadata almost always included a de-identified subject ID, COVID-19 status, age in years and sex. Where HLA class I and class II types were available, the types were taken from metadata supplied by the sample provider, not from assay-based typing. What the work shows at the level of the full study, not this receptor alone: The amount of clinical and demographic metadata varied by source and participant and was provided uncurated.

CDR1 and CDR2, per the germline V gene (reference sequence), are LGHDT and YNNKEL. The CDR3 measures 16 amino acids from cysteine to phenylalanine. Only CDR3 DNA remains: 48 bases, in frame from the first base. V is cut back by 4 bases and J by 1 base, with 5 bases in the junction unmatched. The material sequenced was PBMCs or T cells enriched from blood (not recorded which). The TCR was taken from a woman between 35 and 50 years old who had been exposed to COVID-19. The sequence is built from TRBV3-1 (or the pseudogene TRBV3-2) and TRBJ2-3; 10 central bases correspond to TRBD2. The CDR3 reads as follows: CASSLQRGGGTDTQYF. The DNA sequence follows: TGTGCCAGCAGCCTCCAGCGGGGGGGCGGCACAGATACGCAGTATTTT.